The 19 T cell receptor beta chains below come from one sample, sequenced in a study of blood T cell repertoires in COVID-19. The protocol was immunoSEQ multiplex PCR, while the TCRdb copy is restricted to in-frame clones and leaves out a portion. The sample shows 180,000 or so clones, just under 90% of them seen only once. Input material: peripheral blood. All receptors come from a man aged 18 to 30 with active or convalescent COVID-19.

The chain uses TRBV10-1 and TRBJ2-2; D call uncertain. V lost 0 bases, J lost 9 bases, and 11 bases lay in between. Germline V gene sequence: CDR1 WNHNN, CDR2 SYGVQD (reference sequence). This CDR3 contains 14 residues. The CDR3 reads CASSESRYTRELFF. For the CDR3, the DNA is TGCGCCAGCAGTGAGTCGAGGTATACCCGGGAGCTGTTTTTT.

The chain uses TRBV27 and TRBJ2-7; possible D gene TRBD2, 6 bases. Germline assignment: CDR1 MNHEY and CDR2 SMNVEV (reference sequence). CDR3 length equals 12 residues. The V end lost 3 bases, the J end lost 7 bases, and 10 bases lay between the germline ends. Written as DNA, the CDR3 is TGTGCCAGCAGTTTCGCAGGAGGGGAGCAGTACTTC. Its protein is CASSFAGGEQYF.

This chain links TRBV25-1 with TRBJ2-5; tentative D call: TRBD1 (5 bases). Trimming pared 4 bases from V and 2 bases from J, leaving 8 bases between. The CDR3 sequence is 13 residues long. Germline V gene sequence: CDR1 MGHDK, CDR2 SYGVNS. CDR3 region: CASSVREQETQYF. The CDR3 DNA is TGTGCCAGCAGTGTCAGGGAACAAGAGACCCAGTACTTC.

CDR3 nucleotide sequence: TGTGCCAGCAGCGATACAGGGTATCTCCACACCATATATTTT. Its protein is CASSDTGYLHTIYF. This rearrangement joins TRBV14 to TRBJ1-3; weak D call: TRBD1 (6 bases). The length of the CDR3 is 14 residues. Trimming shortened V by 5 bases and J by 8 bases, and 16 bases separated the two germline ends. The germline gives CDR1 SGHDN, CDR2 FVKESK.

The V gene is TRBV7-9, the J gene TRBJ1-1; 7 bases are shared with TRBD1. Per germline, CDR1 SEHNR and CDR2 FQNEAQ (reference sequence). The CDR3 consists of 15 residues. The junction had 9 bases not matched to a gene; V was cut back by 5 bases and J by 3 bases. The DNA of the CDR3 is TGTGCCAGCAGCCACAGGGACAGCAGTGACACTGAAGCTTTCTTT. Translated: CASSHRDSSDTEAFF.

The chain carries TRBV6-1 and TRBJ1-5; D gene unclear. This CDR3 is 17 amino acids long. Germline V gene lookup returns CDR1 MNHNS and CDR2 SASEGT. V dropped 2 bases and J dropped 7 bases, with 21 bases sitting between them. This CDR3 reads CASSESREGSGWQPQHF. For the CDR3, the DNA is TGTGCCAGCAGTGAATCGAGAGAAGGGAGCGGTTGGCAGCCCCAGCATTTT.

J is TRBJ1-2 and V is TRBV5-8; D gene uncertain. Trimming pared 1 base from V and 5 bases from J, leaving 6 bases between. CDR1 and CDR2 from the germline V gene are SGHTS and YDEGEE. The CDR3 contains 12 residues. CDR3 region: CASSLLFYGYTF. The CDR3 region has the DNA TGTGCCAGCAGCTTGCTCTTTTATGGCTACACCTTC.

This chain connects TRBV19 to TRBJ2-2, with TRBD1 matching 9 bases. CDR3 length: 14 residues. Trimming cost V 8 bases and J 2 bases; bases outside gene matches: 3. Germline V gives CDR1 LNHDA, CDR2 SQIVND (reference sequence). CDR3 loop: CASGQGINTGELFF. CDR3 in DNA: TGTGCCAGTGGACAGGGGATAAACACCGGGGAGCTGTTTTTT.

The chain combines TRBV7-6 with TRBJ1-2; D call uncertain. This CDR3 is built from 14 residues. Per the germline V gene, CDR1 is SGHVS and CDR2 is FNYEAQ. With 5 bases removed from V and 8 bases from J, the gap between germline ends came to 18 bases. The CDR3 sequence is CASSPDGGPVGYTF. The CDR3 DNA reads TGTGCCAGCAGCCCCGACGGTGGGCCAGTCGGCTACACCTTC.

The CDR3 DNA reads as TGCGCCAGCAGCAAATCTGACATCTACAATGAGCAGTTCTTC. It codes for CASSKSDIYNEQFF. The chain recombines TRBV5-1 with TRBJ2-1, with D uncertain. Germline CDR1 and CDR2: SGHRS and YFSETQ. V gave up 4 bases and J gave up 3 bases, with 11 bases separating them. CDR3 length: 14 residues.

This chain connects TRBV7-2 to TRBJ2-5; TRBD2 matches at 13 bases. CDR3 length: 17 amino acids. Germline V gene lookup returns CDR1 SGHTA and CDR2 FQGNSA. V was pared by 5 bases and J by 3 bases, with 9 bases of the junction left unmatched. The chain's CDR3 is CASSPRQTSGGEETQYF. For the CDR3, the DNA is TGTGCCAGCAGCCCCAGGCAAACTAGCGGGGGGGAAGAGACCCAGTACTTC.

The CDR3 DNA reads TGCGCCAGCAGCCAAGTGACAGGGACTGAAGCTTTCTTT. Translating it yields CASSQVTGTEAFF. V is TRBV4-3 and J is TRBJ1-1, with 7 bases aligning to TRBD1. CDR1 LGHNA and CDR2 YSLEER come from the germline V gene. This CDR3 is built from 13 residues. V dropped 1 base and J dropped 5; count of bases not matched to a gene: 1.

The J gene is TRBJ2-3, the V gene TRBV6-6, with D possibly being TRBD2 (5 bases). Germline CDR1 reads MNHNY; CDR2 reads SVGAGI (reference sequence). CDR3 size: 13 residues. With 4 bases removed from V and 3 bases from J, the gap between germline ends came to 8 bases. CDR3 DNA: TGTGCCAGCAGTTCCCTAGCTACAGATACGCAGTATTTT. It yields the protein CASSSLATDTQYF.

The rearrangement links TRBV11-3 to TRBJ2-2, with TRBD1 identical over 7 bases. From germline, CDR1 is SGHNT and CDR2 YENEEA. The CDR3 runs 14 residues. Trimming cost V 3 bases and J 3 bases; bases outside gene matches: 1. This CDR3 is CASSFDRDTGELFF. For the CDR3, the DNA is TGTGCCAGCAGCTTCGACAGGGACACCGGGGAGCTGTTTTTT.

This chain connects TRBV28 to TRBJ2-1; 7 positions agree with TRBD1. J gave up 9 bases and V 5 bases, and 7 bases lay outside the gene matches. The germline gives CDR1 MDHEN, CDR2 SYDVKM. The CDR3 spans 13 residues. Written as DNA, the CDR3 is TGTGCCAGCAGTCTTACAGGGGTGGGTGAGCAGTTCTTC. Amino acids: CASSLTGVGEQFF. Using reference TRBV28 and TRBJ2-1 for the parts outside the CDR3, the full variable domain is DVKVTQSSRYLVKRTGEKVFLECVQDMDHENMFWYRQDPGLGLRLIYFSYDVKMKEKGDIPEGYSVSREKKERFSLILESASTNQTSMYLCASSLTGVGEQFFGPGTRLTVL.

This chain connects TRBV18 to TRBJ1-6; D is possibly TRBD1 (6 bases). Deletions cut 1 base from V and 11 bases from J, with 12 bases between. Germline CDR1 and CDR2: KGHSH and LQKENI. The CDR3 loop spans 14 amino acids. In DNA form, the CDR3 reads TGTGCCAGCTCACCACGACAGGACGATCCACCCCTCCACTTT. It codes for CASSPRQDDPPLHF. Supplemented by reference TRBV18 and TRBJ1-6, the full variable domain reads NAGVMQNPRHLVRRRGQEARLRCSPMKGHSHVYWYRQLPEEGLKFMVYLQKENIIDESGMPKERFSAEFPKEGPSILRIQQVVRGDSAAYFCASSPRQDDPPLHFGNGTRLTVT.

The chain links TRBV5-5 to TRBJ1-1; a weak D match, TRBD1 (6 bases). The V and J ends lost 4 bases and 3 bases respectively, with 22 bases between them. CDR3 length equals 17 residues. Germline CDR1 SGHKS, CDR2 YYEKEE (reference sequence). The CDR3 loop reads CASSHSVQGSYDTEAFF. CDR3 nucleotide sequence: TGTGCCAGCAGCCATAGTGTACAGGGTTCTTATGACACTGAAGCTTTCTTT.

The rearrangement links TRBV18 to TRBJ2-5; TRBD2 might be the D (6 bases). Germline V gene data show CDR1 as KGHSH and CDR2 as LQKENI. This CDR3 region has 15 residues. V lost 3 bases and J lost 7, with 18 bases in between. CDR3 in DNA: TGTGCCAGCTCACCCTACCAGGCGGGAAGGGGGACCCAGTACTTC. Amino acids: CASSPYQAGRGTQYF.

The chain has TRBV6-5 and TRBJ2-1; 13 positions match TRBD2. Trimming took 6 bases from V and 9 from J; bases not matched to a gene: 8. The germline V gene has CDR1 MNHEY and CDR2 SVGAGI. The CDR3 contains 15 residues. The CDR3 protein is CASSILAGGFGEQFF. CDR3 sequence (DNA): TGTGCCAGCAGCATACTAGCGGGGGGGTTTGGTGAGCAGTTCTTC.